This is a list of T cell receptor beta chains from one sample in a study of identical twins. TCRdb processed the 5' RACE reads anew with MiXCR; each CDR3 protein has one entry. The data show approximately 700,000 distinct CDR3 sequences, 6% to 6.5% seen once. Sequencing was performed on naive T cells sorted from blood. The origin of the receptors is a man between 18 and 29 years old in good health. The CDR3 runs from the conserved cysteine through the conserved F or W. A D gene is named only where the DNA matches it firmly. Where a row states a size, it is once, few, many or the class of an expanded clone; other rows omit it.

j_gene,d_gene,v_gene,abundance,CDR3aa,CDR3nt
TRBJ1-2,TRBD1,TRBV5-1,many,CASSLSRQGLGYGYTF,TGCGCCAGCAGTCTTTCGCGACAGGGGCTAGGGTATGGCTACACCTTC
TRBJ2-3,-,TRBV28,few,CASNGPFTDTQYF,TGTGCCAGCAACGGGCCCTTCACAGATACGCAGTATTTT
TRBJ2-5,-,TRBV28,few,CASSWDDRAPQETQYF,TGTGCCAGCAGTTGGGACGACCGGGCGCCCCAAGAGACCCAGTACTTC
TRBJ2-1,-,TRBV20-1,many,CSATGGMGNEQFF,TGCAGTGCTACTGGCGGGATGGGGAATGAGCAGTTCTTC
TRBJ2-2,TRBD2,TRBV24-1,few,CATSDPGLADANTGELFF,TGTGCCACCAGTGACCCCGGACTAGCTGACGCGAACACCGGGGAGCTGTTTTTT
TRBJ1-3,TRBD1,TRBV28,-,CATRDSSGDTIYF,TGTGCCACCCGGGACAGCTCTGGAGACACCATATATTTT
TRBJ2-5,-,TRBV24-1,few,CATSDHPTENQETQYF,TGTGCCACCAGTGATCACCCGACGGAAAACCAAGAGACCCAGTACTTC
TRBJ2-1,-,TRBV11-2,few,CASSPARFGSYNEQFF,TGTGCCAGCAGCCCCGCCCGGTTCGGGAGTTACAATGAGCAGTTCTTC
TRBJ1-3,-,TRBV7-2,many,CASNMISGNTIYF,TGTGCCAGTAATATGATTTCTGGAAACACCATATATTTT
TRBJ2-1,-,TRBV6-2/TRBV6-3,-,CASSYSLGYEQFF,TGTGCCAGCAGTTACTCATTAGGTTATGAGCAGTTCTTC
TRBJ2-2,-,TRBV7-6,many,CASTDMRGPEAGELFF,TGTGCCAGCACCGACATGAGGGGTCCGGAGGCCGGGGAGCTGTTTTTT
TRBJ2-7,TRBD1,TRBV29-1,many,CSVELQGSREQYF,TGCAGCGTTGAGTTACAGGGGTCGAGGGAGCAGTACTTC
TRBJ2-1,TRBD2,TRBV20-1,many,CSASRLGLAGKIYNEQFF,TGCAGTGCTAGCCGTTTGGGACTAGCGGGGAAGATTTACAATGAGCAGTTCTTC
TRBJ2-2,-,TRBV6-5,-,CASSYSSTLDRSTGELFF,TGTGCCAGCAGTTACTCGAGCACACTGGATCGGAGCACCGGGGAGCTGTTTTTT
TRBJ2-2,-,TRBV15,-,CATSRVTPGELFF,TGTGCCACCAGCAGAGTGACGCCCGGGGAGCTGTTTTTT
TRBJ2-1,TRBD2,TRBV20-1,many,CSARVRDYPYNEQFF,TGCAGTGCTAGAGTACGGGACTACCCCTACAATGAGCAGTTCTTC
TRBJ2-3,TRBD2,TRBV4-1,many,CASSQGPSSGRFSDTQYF,TGCGCCAGCAGCCAAGGCCCCTCCAGCGGGAGGTTTTCAGATACGCAGTATTTT
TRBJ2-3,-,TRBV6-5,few,CASSKRSDTQYF,TGTGCCAGCAGCAAGAGGTCAGATACGCAGTATTTT
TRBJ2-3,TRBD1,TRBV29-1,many,CSAVDRGLTDTQYF,TGCAGCGCCGTCGACAGGGGACTCACAGATACGCAGTATTTT
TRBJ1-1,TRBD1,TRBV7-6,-,CASSLLLRGPNTEAFF,TGTGCCAGCAGCTTACTCTTGAGGGGGCCGAACACTGAAGCTTTCTTT
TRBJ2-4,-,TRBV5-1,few,CASSLDSPAKNIQYF,TGCGCCAGCAGCTTGGATTCTCCCGCCAAAAACATTCAGTACTTC
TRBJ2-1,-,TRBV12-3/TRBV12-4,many,CASSLVGTSYNEQFF,TGTGCCAGCAGTTTAGTCGGGACTTCCTACAATGAGCAGTTCTTC
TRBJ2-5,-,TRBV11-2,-,CASSTPTGPQETQYF,TGTGCCAGCAGCACCCCGACAGGACCACAAGAGACCCAGTACTTC
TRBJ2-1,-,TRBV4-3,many,CASSPTLSESYNEQFF,TGCGCCAGCAGTCCTACCCTGTCAGAATCCTACAATGAGCAGTTCTTC
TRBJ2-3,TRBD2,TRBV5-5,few,CASSTLAGVGRRDTQYF,TGTGCCAGCTCAACGCTAGCGGGAGTTGGGCGGAGAGATACGCAGTATTTT
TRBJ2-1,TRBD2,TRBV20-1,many,CSANPSGRAYNEQFF,TGCAGTGCTAACCCTAGCGGGAGAGCCTACAATGAGCAGTTCTTC
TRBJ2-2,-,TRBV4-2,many,CASSQSSGELFF,TGTGCCAGCAGCCAATCATCCGGGGAGCTGTTTTTT
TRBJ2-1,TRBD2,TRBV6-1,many,CASLGQTSGQAQQFF,TGTGCCAGCCTCGGACAGACTAGCGGGCAAGCCCAGCAGTTCTTC
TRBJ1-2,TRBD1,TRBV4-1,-,CASSPPGTGLDGYTF,TGCGCCAGCAGCCCCCCGGGGACAGGGTTGGATGGCTACACCTTC
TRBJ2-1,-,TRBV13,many,CASSLLARDEQFF,TGTGCCAGCAGCTTACTAGCGAGGGATGAGCAGTTCTTC
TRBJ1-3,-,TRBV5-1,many,CASSLSGVSGNTIYF,TGCGCCAGCAGCTTGTCGGGGGTCTCTGGAAACACCATATATTTT
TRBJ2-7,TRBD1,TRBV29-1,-,CSVWPGQGGYEQYF,TGCAGCGTGTGGCCGGGACAGGGTGGCTACGAGCAGTACTTC
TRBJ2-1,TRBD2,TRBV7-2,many,CASSQREGSYNEQFF,TGTGCCAGCAGCCAGCGGGAGGGGTCATACAATGAGCAGTTCTTC
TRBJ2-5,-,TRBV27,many,CASSFQGGNLETQYF,TGTGCCAGCAGTTTCCAGGGTGGGAATTTGGAGACCCAGTACTTC
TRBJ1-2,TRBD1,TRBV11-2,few,CASSSLGTAFYGYTF,TGTGCCAGCAGCTCCCTTGGGACAGCCTTCTATGGCTACACCTTC
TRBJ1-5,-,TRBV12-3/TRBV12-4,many,CASSQFPNQPQHF,TGTGCCAGCAGTCAGTTTCCCAATCAGCCCCAGCATTTT
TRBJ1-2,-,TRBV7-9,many,CASSPALFWGYTF,TGTGCCAGCAGCCCCGCCTTGTTTTGGGGCTACACCTTC
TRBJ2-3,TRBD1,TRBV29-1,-,CSVNRGSDTQYF,TGCAGCGTGAACAGGGGTTCAGATACGCAGTATTTT
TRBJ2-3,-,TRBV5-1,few,CASSLVAGQSTDTQYF,TGCGCCAGCAGCTTGGTGGCGGGACAGAGCACAGATACGCAGTATTTT
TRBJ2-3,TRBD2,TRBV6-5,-,CASSYSFSGLTDTQYF,TGTGCCAGCAGTTACTCGTTTAGCGGGTTGACAGATACGCAGTATTTT
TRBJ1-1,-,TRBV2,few,CASRTPRQSRLGAFF,TGTGCCAGCAGGACCCCCCGGCAAAGCCGTTTAGGAGCTTTCTTT
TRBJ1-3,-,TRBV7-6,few,CASSLILGDSGNTIYF,TGTGCCAGCAGCTTAATTCTGGGGGACTCTGGAAACACCATATATTTT
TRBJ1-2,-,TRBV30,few,CAWSSLMGSGAGYTF,TGTGCCTGGAGTTCCCTGATGGGGAGTGGGGCTGGCTACACCTTC
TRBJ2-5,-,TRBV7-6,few,CASSLALRSPIQETQYF,TGTGCCAGCAGCTTAGCTTTGCGATCCCCCATCCAAGAGACCCAGTACTTC
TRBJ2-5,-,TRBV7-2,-,CASRNRTKNQETQYF,TGTGCCAGCAGAAATCGGACCAAAAATCAAGAGACCCAGTACTTC
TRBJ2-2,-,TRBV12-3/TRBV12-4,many,CASSLLAGTGELFF,TGTGCCAGCAGTTTATTGGCAGGCACCGGGGAGCTGTTTTTT
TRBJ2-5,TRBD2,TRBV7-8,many,CASSTTSGRAAGTQYF,TGTGCCAGCAGCACCACTAGCGGGAGGGCGGCGGGGACCCAGTACTTC
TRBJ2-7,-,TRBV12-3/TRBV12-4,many,CASSLYYEQYF,TGTGCCAGCAGCTTATACTACGAGCAGTACTTC
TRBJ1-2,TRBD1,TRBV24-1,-,CATSDAGTALGYTF,TGTGCCACCAGTGACGCCGGGACAGCCCTGGGCTACACCTTC
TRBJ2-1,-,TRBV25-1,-,CASRATITYNEQFF,TGTGCCAGCAGGGCCACAATTACCTACAATGAGCAGTTCTTC
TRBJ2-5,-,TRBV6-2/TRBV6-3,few,CASSYGWQETQYF,TGTGCCAGCAGTTACGGGTGGCAAGAGACCCAGTACTTC
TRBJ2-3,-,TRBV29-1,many,CSVDQGLETDTQYF,TGCAGCGTTGATCAGGGGTTGGAGACAGATACGCAGTATTTT
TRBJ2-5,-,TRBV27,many,CASSLFTAQETQYF,TGTGCCAGCAGTTTATTTACAGCCCAAGAGACCCAGTACTTC
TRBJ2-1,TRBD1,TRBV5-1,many,CASSLEQGAKFF,TGCGCCAGCAGCTTGGAACAGGGGGCAAAGTTCTTC
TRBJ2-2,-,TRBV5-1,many,CASSLYHGELFF,TGCGCCAGCAGCTTGTATCACGGGGAGCTGTTTTTT
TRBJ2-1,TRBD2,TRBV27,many,CASSPGLAGGLRDEQFF,TGTGCCAGCAGTCCTGGACTAGCGGGAGGCCTCCGGGATGAGCAGTTCTTC
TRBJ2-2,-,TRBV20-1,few,CSARDPAGRTGELFF,TGCAGTGCTAGAGATCCCGCCGGACGAACCGGGGAGCTGTTTTTT
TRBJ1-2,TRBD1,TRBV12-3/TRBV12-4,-,CASSRTGPRYGYTF,TGTGCCAGCAGTAGGACAGGGCCGCGCTATGGCTACACCTTC
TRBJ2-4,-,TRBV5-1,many,CASSPQGHGGAKNIQYF,TGCGCCAGCAGCCCACAAGGACACGGAGGAGCCAAAAACATTCAGTACTTC